This TCR beta chain was identified in a study of CD8+ T cells in alopecia areata. At the level of the study: Treated patients were given oral tofacitinib, which was dosed at 5 to 10 mg twice daily. Study results and limitations: How baseline CD8+ expansion relates to response remains uncertain (there was one nonresponder). Greater clonality was observed in lesional scalp samples, especially alopecia totalis/universalis, versus normal scalp.

Of note for this clone: Its antigen is unidentified.

Reverse transcription of extracted RNA yielded cDNA, which provided the sequencing template. This table comes from immunoSEQ multiplex PCR, and its TCRdb copy is limited to in-frame clones, with some not included. The sample holds roughly 110,000 clones; about three fifths are singletons and the top ten take 9% to 15%. Treatment denoted: oral pan-JAK inhibitor, 5-10 mg twice daily. CDR1 SGHVS and CDR2 FQNEAQ come from the germline V gene. Trimming at V came to 5 bases and at J to 4 bases, leaving 4 bases not matched to a gene. The CDR3 has 13 residues. The sample in question was CD8+ T cells sorted from blood, obtained at week 24, from a patient treated with tofacitinib. The chain combines TRBV7-8 with TRBJ2-7; TRBD1 aligns across 8 bases. The clonotype comes from a human donor with alopecia areata. The CDR3 loop is CASSPDRGYEQYF. The CDR3 nucleotides read TGTGCCAGCAGCCCAGACAGGGGTTACGAGCAGTACTTC.